This T cell receptor beta chain is from a study of T cells after yellow fever vaccination. Across the study: In the case of low-cell-number fractions, SMART-Seq v4 Ultra Low Input was used for preparation.

As to this clonotype: Antigen specificity is unknown.

In making TCR cDNA, 5'RACE template switching added a universal primer site and UMIs to it. TCRdb re-called the 5' RACE reads with MiXCR, one entry per CDR3 protein. The repertoire holds 250,000 to 300,000 distinct CDR3 sequences, with 7.5% to 9.5% as singletons. V lost 6 bases and J lost 4, with 6 bases in between. CDR1 and CDR2 (germline): MNHEY, SVGEGT. The CDR3 contains 12 residues. The study, taken as a whole, reports: Relatively few clonotypes were ones that appeared in both CD4 and CD8 compartments. Reappearance after the booster was observed for most primary-vaccination clones (about 96% CD4, over 75% CD8).

The source is a man aged 18 to 29 who received the YFV17D yellow fever vaccine. V usage is TRBV6-2 or TRBV6-3 and J usage is TRBJ2-2, with D unresolved. The sample here was CD4+ T cells sorted from PBMCs, taken 5 days after the yellow fever booster vaccination. The CDR3 sequence: CASSHFTGELFF. The CDR3, as DNA: TGTGCCAGCAGCCATTTCACCGGGGAGCTGTTTTTT.